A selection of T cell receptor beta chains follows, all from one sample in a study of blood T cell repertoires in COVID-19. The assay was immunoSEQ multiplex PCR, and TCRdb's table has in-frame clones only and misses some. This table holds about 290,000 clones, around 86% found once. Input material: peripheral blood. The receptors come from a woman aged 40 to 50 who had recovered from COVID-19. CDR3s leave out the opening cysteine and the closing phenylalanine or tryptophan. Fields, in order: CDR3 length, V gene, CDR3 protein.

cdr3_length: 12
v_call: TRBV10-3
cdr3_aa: ATTPTGGKTEAF

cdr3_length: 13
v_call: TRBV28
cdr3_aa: ASSFWGQGDQPQH

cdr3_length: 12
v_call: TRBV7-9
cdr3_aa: ASSLGTRAGELF

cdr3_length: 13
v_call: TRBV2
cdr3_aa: ASKVLVSGANVLT

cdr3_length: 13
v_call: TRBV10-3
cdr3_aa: ATRDSQGAGQPQH

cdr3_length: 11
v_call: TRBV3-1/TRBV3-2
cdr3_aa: ASSQEHGGEQY

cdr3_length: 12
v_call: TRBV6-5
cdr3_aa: ATITGDVNTEAF

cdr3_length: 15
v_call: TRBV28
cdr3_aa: ASSSGTGQAENEKLF

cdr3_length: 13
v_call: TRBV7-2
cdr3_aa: ASRRQGNYADTQY

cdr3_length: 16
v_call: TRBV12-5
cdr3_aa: ASGLGGTSGRATGELF

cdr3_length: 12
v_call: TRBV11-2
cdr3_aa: ASSSSGTSYEQY

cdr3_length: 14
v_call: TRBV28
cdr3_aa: ASMIASGGYTDTQY

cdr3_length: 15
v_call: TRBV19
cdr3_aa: ASSTGQGIGVFETQY

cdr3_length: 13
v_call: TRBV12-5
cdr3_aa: ASGDGTSGSDEQF

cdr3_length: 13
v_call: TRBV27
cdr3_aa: ASRIRGSSYNEQF

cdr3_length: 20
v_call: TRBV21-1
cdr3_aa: ASSKCRGGGLLITLAKNIQY

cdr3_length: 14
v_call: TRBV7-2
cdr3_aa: ASSSTGLAGDNEQF

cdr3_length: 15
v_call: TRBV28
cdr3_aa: ASSFPDRGGGNQPQH

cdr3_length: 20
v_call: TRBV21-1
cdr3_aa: ASSNDDRVRPGLAGGQETQY

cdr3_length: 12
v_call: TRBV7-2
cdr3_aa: ASSAQGTNTEAF

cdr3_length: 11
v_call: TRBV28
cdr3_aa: ASSSGHLTEAF

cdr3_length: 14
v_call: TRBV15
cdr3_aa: ATSSAGTGSQETQY

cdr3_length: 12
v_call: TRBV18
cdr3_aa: ASSPGRGNEKLF

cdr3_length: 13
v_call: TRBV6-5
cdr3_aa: ATIFELGVSTEAF

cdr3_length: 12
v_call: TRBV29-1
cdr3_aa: SVEGSRGATEAF

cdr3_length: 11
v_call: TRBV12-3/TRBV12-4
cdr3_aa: ASSSGQGTEAF

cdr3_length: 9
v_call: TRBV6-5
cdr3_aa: ASSRGGEQF

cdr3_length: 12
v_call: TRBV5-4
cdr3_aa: ASSADIPQETQY

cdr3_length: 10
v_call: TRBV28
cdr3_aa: ASGTSYNEQF

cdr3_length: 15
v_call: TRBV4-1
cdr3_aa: ASSLRDGGRATDTQY

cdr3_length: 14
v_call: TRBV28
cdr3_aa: ASSISGRMNTGELF

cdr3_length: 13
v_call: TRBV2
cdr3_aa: ASSGGTGGTYEQY

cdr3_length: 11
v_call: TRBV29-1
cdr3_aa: SSEGVRTGELF

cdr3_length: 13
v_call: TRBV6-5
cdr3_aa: ATHTGSYGNTEAF

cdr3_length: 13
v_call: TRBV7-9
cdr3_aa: ASSQTGSGANVLT

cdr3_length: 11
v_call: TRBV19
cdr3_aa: ASSGLQGNTIY

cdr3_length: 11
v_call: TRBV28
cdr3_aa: ASSFGTDYGYT

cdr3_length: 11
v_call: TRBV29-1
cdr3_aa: SGRDTANEKLF

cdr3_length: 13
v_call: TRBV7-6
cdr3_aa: ASSLNPGGPGEQY

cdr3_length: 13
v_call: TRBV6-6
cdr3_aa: ASSYRQGLTYEQY

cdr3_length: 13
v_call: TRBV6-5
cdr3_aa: ASRRRDFMGYTQY

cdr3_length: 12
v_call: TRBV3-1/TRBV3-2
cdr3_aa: ASSLTESNQPQH

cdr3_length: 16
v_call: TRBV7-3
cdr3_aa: ASSPSEGLAGPHNEQF

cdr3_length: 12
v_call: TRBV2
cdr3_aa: ASRKAPSQETQY

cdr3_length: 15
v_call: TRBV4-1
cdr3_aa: ASSQDPRKPSTVSQY

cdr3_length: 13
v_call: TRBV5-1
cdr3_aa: ASSLGTGLQETQY